The 30 T cell receptor beta chains listed next were all sequenced from one sample in a study of T cell changes during pregnancy in multiple sclerosis. Profiling relied on immunoSEQ multiplex PCR, and the TCRdb table lists in-frame clones only, not all of them. The sample lists some 56,000 clones, over 80% occurring once. The sample here was CD4+ T cells from peripheral blood mononuclear cells, taken after pregnancy. The receptors were sampled from a female donor with multiple sclerosis, enrolled in a pregnancy study.

The genes are TRBV30 and TRBJ2-5; a possible D gene is TRBD2 (5 bases). Germline assignment: CDR1 GTSNPN and CDR2 SVGIG (reference sequence). The CDR3 length is 13 residues. Trimming cost V 0 bases and J 4 bases, with 9 bases left between them. This chain's CDR3 is CAWSVRAGETQYF. As DNA, the CDR3 is TGTGCCTGGAGTGTACGGGCGGGAGAGACCCAGTACTTC.

The chain employs TRBV7-2 and TRBJ2-4; TRBD2 matches at 8 bases. The trim removed 3 bases at V and 9 bases at J, leaving 1 base unmatched. Germline assignment: CDR1 SGHTA and CDR2 FQGNSA. The CDR3 has 12 residues. The CDR3 nucleotides are TGTGCCAGCAGCTTGAGCGGGGGCATTCAGTACTTC. Its translation is CASSLSGGIQYF.

The sample holds a few counts of this clone. The rearrangement joins TRBV18 to TRBJ2-7; a possible D gene is TRBD2 (5 bases). Trimming cost V 0 bases and J 4 bases, with 10 bases left between them. The CDR3 spans 14 residues. The germline CDR1 and CDR2 sequences are KGHSH and LQKENI. CDR3 region: CASSPPGGLYEQYF. CDR3 DNA sequence: TGTGCCAGCTCACCACCGGGCGGGCTTTACGAGCAGTACTTC.

This clone was recorded once. This rearrangement joins TRBV6-5 to TRBJ1-6; D unclear. The V and J ends lost 1 base and 6 bases respectively, with 4 bases between them. This CDR3 contains 13 residues. From germline, CDR1 is MNHEY and CDR2 SVGAGI. CDR3 bases: TGTGCCAGCAGTTACTACTCTAATTCACCCCTCCACTTT. Its protein is CASSYYSNSPLHF.

The J gene is TRBJ2-1, the V gene TRBV5-4; 11 bases line up with TRBD2. Germline loops: CDR1 SGHNT, CDR2 YYREEE (reference sequence). This CDR3 contains 16 residues. Trimming cost V 2 bases and J 0 bases; bases outside gene matches: 1. The CDR3 bases are TGTGCCAGCAGCTTTAGCGGGGGGGCCTCCTACAATGAGCAGTTCTTC. Residues: CASSFSGGASYNEQFF.

The chain is built from TRBV9 and TRBJ1-2; D gene ambiguous. Looked up from germline, CDR1 is SGDLS and CDR2 is YYNGEE. There are 13 residues in the CDR3. Trimming cost V 0 bases and J 4 bases, with 7 bases left between them. The CDR3 DNA reads TGTGCCAGCAGCGTAGGAGGGATCTATGGCTACACCTTC. Protein product: CASSVGGIYGYTF. The full variable domain, with the rest looked up from reference TRBV9 and TRBJ1-2, is DSGVTQTPKHLITATGQRVTLRCSPRSGDLSVYWYQQSLDQGLQFLIQYYNGEERAKGNILERFSAQQFPDLHSELNLSSLELGDSALYFCASSVGGIYGYTFGSGTRLTVV.

The chain couples TRBV30 to TRBJ1-5, with no clear D. The length of the CDR3 is 12 residues. V dropped 4 bases and J dropped 11 bases, with 15 bases sitting between them. Germline CDR1 GTSNPN, CDR2 SVGIG (reference sequence). CDR3 nucleotide sequence: TGTGCCTGGACGGTTGGTTCGGGAGCCCAGCATTTT. Translation: CAWTVGSGAQHF.

This chain uses TRBV11-2 with TRBJ1-5; D unclear. The V end lost 3 bases, the J end lost 7 bases, and 10 bases lay between the germline ends. CDR1 and CDR2 (germline): SGHAT, FQNNGV. The CDR3 is made up of 13 amino acids. The CDR3 reads CASSFERSQPQHF. The CDR3 region has the DNA TGTGCCAGCAGCTTTGAGCGCTCCCAGCCCCAGCATTTT.

The V gene is TRBV10-3, the J gene TRBJ2-7; 11 bases align to TRBD1. The junction had 6 bases not matched to a gene; V was cut back by 6 bases and J by 2 bases. The germline V gene has CDR1 ENHRY and CDR2 SYGVKD. The CDR3 has 15 residues. The CDR3: CAIRNPGQGAYEQYF. The CDR3 region has the DNA TGTGCCATCAGAAATCCGGGACAGGGGGCCTACGAGCAGTACTTC.

This chain joins TRBV6-1 and TRBJ2-7, with 11 bases identical to TRBD2. V was clipped by 8 bases and J by 2 bases; unmatched bases: 8. CDR3 length equals 15 residues. CDR1 is MNHNS, CDR2 SASEGT, per germline. The CDR3 nucleotides are TGTGCCAGCGGCCGTGCACTAGCGGGAGCCTACGAGCAGTACTTC. The encoded protein is CASGRALAGAYEQYF.

The chain is built from TRBV5-6 and TRBJ2-3; maybe TRBD1 (5 bases). Germline V gene lookup returns CDR1 SGHDT and CDR2 YYEEEE. The CDR3 has 13 residues. The ends were cut back, 2 bases at V and 1 base at J, with 5 bases in the middle. The CDR3 region has the DNA TGTGCCAGCAGCTTAGGGGGCACAGATACGCAGTATTTT. Protein sequence: CASSLGGTDTQYF. Full variable domain (missing parts from reference TRBV5-6 and TRBJ2-3): DAGVTQSPTHLIKTRGQQVTLRCSPKSGHDTVSWYQQALGQGPQFIFQYYEEEERQRGNFPDRFSGHQFPNYSSELNVNALLLGDSALYLCASSLGGTDTQYFGPGTRLTVL.

This CDR3 reads CASSPPGTGREEQYF. The CDR3 coding sequence is TGTGCCAGCTCACCCCCGGGGACAGGACGAGAGGAGCAGTACTTC. This chain joins TRBV18 and TRBJ2-7, with 8 bases identical to TRBD1. This CDR3 contains 15 residues. The V segment lost 3 bases and the J segment 7 bases; nucleotides outside the gene matches: 11. Germline V CDR1 and CDR2: KGHSH, LQKENI. Drawing the rest from reference TRBV18 and TRBJ2-7, the complete variable domain is NAGVMQNPRHLVRRRGQEARLRCSPMKGHSHVYWYRQLPEEGLKFMVYLQKENIIDESGMPKERFSAEFPKEGPSILRIQQVVRGDSAAYFCASSPPGTGREEQYFGPGTRLTVT.

The chain uses TRBV19 and TRBJ1-1; possibly TRBD1 for D (5 bases). Germline values: CDR1 LNHDA, CDR2 SQIVND (reference sequence). CDR3 length: 18 amino acids. The V and J ends lost 3 bases and 1 base respectively, with 21 bases between them. CDR3 residues: CASSMGLGRVGRNTEAFF. The DNA for the CDR3 is TGTGCCAGTAGTATGGGACTCGGGAGGGTGGGGCGGAACACTGAAGCTTTCTTT.

This sequence joins TRBV7-3 and TRBJ2-1, with TRBD2 matching 13 bases. Germline V CDR1 and CDR2: SGHTA, FQGTGA. The CDR3 has 16 amino acids. The V and J ends lost 7 bases and 0 bases, in that order; junction bases with no gene match: 3. The CDR3 bases are TGTGCCAGCAAACTAGCGGGGGGGCCCTCCTACAATGAGCAGTTCTTC. Translating gives CASKLAGGPSYNEQFF.

This chain uses TRBV19 with TRBJ2-7; D call uncertain. CDR1 and CDR2 from the germline V gene are LNHDA and SQIVND (reference sequence). The CDR3 length is 13 residues. Between the trimmed V and J ends, which lost 0 bases and 9 bases, there was a span of 12 bases. The DNA for the CDR3 is TGTGCCAGTAGTATAGATCTAAGCCGCGGGCAGTACTTC. Its translation: CASSIDLSRGQYF.

J is TRBJ1-4 and V is TRBV13; 8 nucleotides align to TRBD1. Germline V gene data show CDR1 as PRHDT and CDR2 as FYEKMQ (reference sequence). Trimming removed 5 bases from V and 8 bases from J; junction bases left unmatched: 10. CDR3 length equals 15 residues. DNA for the CDR3: TGTGCCAGCAGCACGCAGACAGGGGCACAGGAAAAACTGTTTTTT. Translating gives CASSTQTGAQEKLFF.

J is TRBJ2-5 and V is TRBV5-1, with 9 bases that match TRBD2. The germline V gene encodes CDR1 SGHRS and CDR2 YFSETQ. The V segment lost 1 base and the J segment 1 base; nucleotides outside the gene matches: 5. CDR3 size: 16 residues. CDR3 nucleotide sequence: TGCGCCAGCAGCTTGTCGGCGGGGGGGGGCCAAGAGACCCAGTACTTC. It yields the protein CASSLSAGGGQETQYF.

The chain joins TRBV2 to TRBJ2-7; D is ambiguous. Deletions cut 6 bases from V and 3 bases from J, with 3 bases between. The germline CDR1 and CDR2 sequences are SNHLY and FYNNEI. The CDR3 is 10 residues long. Here the CDR3 DNA reads TGTGCCAGCAGCATCTACGAGCAGTACTTC. Translating gives CASSIYEQYF.

The V gene is TRBV4-3, the J gene TRBJ2-3; 7 nucleotides match TRBD1. This CDR3 has 15 residues. V lost 1 base and J lost 4; bases outside the gene matches: 5. Germline V gene sequence: CDR1 LGHNA, CDR2 YSLEER. The CDR3: CASSQGQGFADTQYF. In nucleotides, the CDR3 is TGCGCCAGCAGCCAAGGACAGGGTTTCGCAGATACGCAGTATTTT.

The V and J genes are TRBV2 and TRBJ1-2; D unclear. Germline V gene lookup returns CDR1 SNHLY and CDR2 FYNNEI. This CDR3 has 11 amino acids. Trimming left V 7 bases short and J 8 bases short, with 11 bases between. The CDR3 region is CASTLTSGYTF. DNA of the CDR3: TGTGCCAGCACCCTCACTAGCGGCTACACCTTC.

This chain joins TRBV5-6 and TRBJ2-3, with a weak D call TRBD2 (5 bases). CDR1 is SGHDT, CDR2 YYEEEE, per germline. This CDR3 contains 13 residues. Trimming shortened V by 4 bases and J by 5 bases, and 11 bases separated the two germline ends. The CDR3 DNA follows: TGTGCCAGCAGCGGCGGACGGGGAGATACGCAGTATTTT. Translating it yields CASSGGRGDTQYF. The complete variable domain, with remaining parts taken from reference TRBV5-6 and TRBJ2-3, reads DAGVTQSPTHLIKTRGQQVTLRCSPKSGHDTVSWYQQALGQGPQFIFQYYEEEERQRGNFPDRFSGHQFPNYSSELNVNALLLGDSALYLCASSGGRGDTQYFGPGTRLTVL.

Judged by abundance, this clone is medium-sized. The genes are TRBV6-5 and TRBJ1-6, with 7 bases lining up with TRBD1. CDR3 length equals 14 residues. V lost 6 bases and J lost 7; bases outside the gene matches: 6. From germline, CDR1 is MNHEY and CDR2 SVGAGI. The CDR3 loop is CASRATGPNSPLHF. CDR3 bases: TGTGCCAGCAGAGCGACAGGGCCAAATTCACCCCTCCACTTT.

V gene TRBV7-2 combines with J gene TRBJ1-2, with TRBD1 matching over 8 bases. The V and J ends lost 5 bases and 4 bases, in that order; junction bases with no gene match: 12. CDR1 SGHTA and CDR2 FQGNSA come from the germline V gene. The CDR3 is 16 amino acids. This CDR3 is CASSLTSTGGSYGYTF. The CDR3 DNA reads TGTGCCAGCAGCCTCACCAGCACAGGGGGAAGCTATGGCTACACCTTC.

The rearrangement links TRBV6-5 to TRBJ2-7, with a possible D match to TRBD1 (6 bases). Trimming cost V 6 bases and J 6 bases, with 18 bases left between them. This CDR3 contains 14 residues. Germline V gene sequence: CDR1 MNHEY, CDR2 SVGAGI. CDR3 in amino acids: CASRLQGRYTEQYF. CDR3 nucleotide sequence: TGTGCCAGCAGGCTACAGGGCCGCTATACCGAGCAGTACTTC.

This rearrangement joins TRBV5-8 to TRBJ1-2, with a weak D call TRBD1 (6 bases). Per germline, CDR1 SGHTS and CDR2 YDEGEE. Trimming removed 1 base at V and 7 bases at J, with 14 bases between. This CDR3 has 14 residues. The CDR3 DNA follows: TGTGCCAGCAGCTTGTTTCAGGGGAGCAGTGGCTACACCTTC. It specifies CASSLFQGSSGYTF.

This clone was picked up one time. V usage is TRBV15 and J usage is TRBJ2-7; 8 bases align to TRBD2. CDR1 LNHNV and CDR2 YYDKDF come from the germline V gene (reference sequence). With V trimmed by 4 bases and J by 0 bases, 5 bases remained unmatched. The CDR3 is made up of 15 amino acids. The CDR3 sequence is CATSNTAGASYEQYF. In DNA form, the CDR3 reads TGTGCCACCAGCAACACAGCGGGGGCCTCCTACGAGCAGTACTTC.

The rearrangement uses TRBV5-6 and TRBJ2-5; 14 nucleotides line up with TRBD2. The V and J ends lost 4 bases and 5 bases, in that order; junction bases with no gene match: 4. The CDR3 runs to 15 residues. Germline V gene lookup returns CDR1 SGHDT and CDR2 YYEEEE. The CDR3 nucleotides are TGTGCCAGCAGCAGACTAGCGGGGGGGGCGGAGACCCAGTACTTC. Amino acid sequence: CASSRLAGGAETQYF.

J is TRBJ2-2 and V is TRBV6-5; D is unclear. Trimming took 7 bases from V and 4 from J, leaving 10 bases between them. This CDR3 has 13 amino acids. Germline-derived CDR1 and CDR2 are MNHEY and SVGAGI. As DNA, the CDR3 is TGTGCCAGCACCTCACCGGTCACCGGGGAGCTGTTTTTT. This encodes CASTSPVTGELFF.

V and J are TRBV5-1 and TRBJ2-1, with 12 bases that match TRBD2. The V gene end was trimmed by 2 bases and the J gene end by 0 bases; junction bases not matched to a gene: 9. CDR3 length: 19 residues. CDR1 and CDR2 (germline): SGHRS, YFSETQ. This CDR3 reads CASSLRISTSGGSYNEQFF. The CDR3 DNA reads TGCGCCAGCAGCTTAAGGATTTCGACTAGCGGGGGCTCCTACAATGAGCAGTTCTTC.

The chain employs TRBV7-2 and TRBJ1-2; unclear D gene. CDR1 is SGHTA, CDR2 FQGNSA, per germline. V lost 3 bases, J lost 6 bases, and 17 bases lay in between. The CDR3 length is 15 residues. CDR3 sequence reads: CASSFLGSGSDGYTF. In nucleotides, the CDR3 is TGTGCCAGCAGCTTCTTAGGTTCGGGGAGCGATGGCTACACCTTC.